The 27 T cell receptor beta chains below all came from one sample that was sequenced in a study of blood T cells in healthy people across ages. For the second PCR, which ran for about 6 to 11 cycles, a sample-barcoded 5' primer and a J-beta primer mix were used. TCRdb re-analysed the 5' RACE reads in MiXCR, keeping a single row per CDR3 protein. The sample records about 640,000 distinct CDR3 sequences, roughly 53% being singletons. Sequencing was done on a sample of blood. The receptors originated from a man aged 60 to 75 in good health.

The rearrangement joins TRBV12-3 or TRBV12-4 to TRBJ2-4; D unclear. The last part of the DNA fits TRBJ2-5 better; the J call may be wrong. There are 15 residues in the CDR3. CDR3: CASSFDLGIQETQYF. Here the CDR3 DNA reads TGTGCCAGCAGTTTTGACCTGGGGATCCAAGAGACCCAGTACTTC.

This clonotype was observed a handful of times. The chain uses TRBV29-1 and TRBJ2-7; no firm D call. Trimming shortened V by 6 bases and J by 0 bases, and 12 bases separated the two germline ends. The CDR3 is 13 residues long. Germline assignment: CDR1 SQVTM and CDR2 ANQGSEA. The CDR3 reads CSVSAGSSYEQYF. The CDR3, as DNA: TGCAGCGTGTCTGCCGGGTCCTCCTACGAGCAGTACTTC.

This chain links TRBV7-9 with TRBJ1-4; the match to TRBD1 covers 7 bases. Germline-derived CDR1 and CDR2 are SEHNR and FQNEAQ (reference sequence). This CDR3 region has 15 residues. V lost 2 bases and J lost 10; bases outside the gene matches: 10. The CDR3 DNA sequence: TGTGCCAGCAGCTTATTTGGGGACAGTCCGGGAAAACTGTTTTTT. Translated, it gives CASSLFGDSPGKLFF.

The chain carries TRBV18 and TRBJ1-1; 7 positions match TRBD1. The CDR3 contains 15 residues. CDR1 is KGHSH, CDR2 LQKENI, per germline. With 5 bases clipped from V and 2 bases from J, the junction kept 8 bases outside the gene matches. As DNA, the CDR3 is TGTGCCAGCTCAAGCCAGGGGGAGGGAAACACTGAAGCTTTCTTT. It encodes CASSSQGEGNTEAFF.

V usage is TRBV2 and J usage is TRBJ2-5; perhaps TRBD1 as D (6 bases). Trimming left V 5 bases short and J 6 bases short, with 19 bases between. The CDR3 runs to 15 residues. The germline CDR1 and CDR2 sequences are SNHLY and FYNNEI. CDR3 sequence: CASSKRKQGSKTQYF. The CDR3, as DNA: TGTGCCAGCAGTAAAAGGAAACAGGGCTCGAAGACCCAGTACTTC.

This clonotype was found a few times. This chain joins TRBV11-2 and TRBJ2-5; tentatively, D is TRBD1 (5 bases). Germline loops: CDR1 SGHAT, CDR2 FQNNGV. Deletions cut 3 bases from V and 2 bases from J, with 19 bases between. The CDR3 runs 17 residues. The CDR3 sequence is CASSLSGRVISQETQYF. The CDR3, as DNA: TGTGCCAGCAGCTTGTCCGGCAGGGTGATATCTCAAGAGACCCAGTACTTC.

This clonotype was detected ten times or more. The chain is built from TRBV11-2 and TRBJ1-1; a possible D gene is TRBD1 (5 bases). Trimming took 1 base from V and 0 from J, leaving 6 bases between them. The CDR3 spans 14 residues. The germline V gene has CDR1 SGHAT and CDR2 FQNNGV. The CDR3, as DNA: TGTGCCAGCAGCTTAGGGGGGTTGAACACTGAAGCTTTCTTT. Its translation is CASSLGGLNTEAFF.

V usage is TRBV2 and J usage is TRBJ2-1; D is uncertain. This CDR3 has 14 amino acids. Germline CDR1 and CDR2: SNHLY and FYNNEI. The V and J ends lost 1 base and 9 bases respectively, with 13 bases between them. The CDR3 coding sequence is TGTGCCAGCAGTGAAGAGGCTCTCCTTCTTGAGCAGTTCTTC. It specifies CASSEEALLLEQFF.

The genes are TRBV5-1 and TRBJ1-3; D is perhaps TRBD1 (5 bases). The ends were cut back, 7 bases at V and 1 base at J, with 12 bases in the middle. There are 14 residues in the CDR3. Germline lookup yields CDR1 SGHRS and CDR2 YFSETQ. CDR3 nucleotides: TGCGCCAGCGCCGACGGGGGATCTGGAAACACCATATATTTT. Its protein product is CASADGGSGNTIYF.

This sequence joins TRBV5-1 and TRBJ1-4, with 8 bases matching TRBD1. Germline V gives CDR1 SGHRS, CDR2 YFSETQ. V lost 4 bases, J lost 12 bases, and 17 bases stayed unmatched. The CDR3 is 16 amino acids. The CDR3 loop is CASSLRGGQGYGELFF. DNA for the CDR3: TGCGCCAGCAGCCTACGCGGAGGACAGGGATACGGGGAACTGTTTTTT.

The rearrangement uses TRBV6-5 and TRBJ2-7; D gene unclear. V was trimmed by 2 bases and J by 4 bases, leaving 9 bases between them. Germline values: CDR1 MNHEY, CDR2 SVGAGI. There are 13 residues in the CDR3. CDR3 in DNA: TGTGCCAGCAGTTACCGTCAGGAGTACGAGCAGTACTTC. Its protein product is CASSYRQEYEQYF.

This chain joins TRBV6-2 or TRBV6-3 and TRBJ2-5; D gene unclear. The ends were cut back, 0 bases at V and 4 bases at J, with 6 bases in the middle. Germline loops: CDR1 MNHEY, CDR2 SVGEGT. This CDR3 spans 13 amino acids. For the CDR3, the DNA is TGTGCCAGCAGTTACTCGACCCCAGAGACCCAGTACTTC. The encoded protein is CASSYSTPETQYF.

This CDR3 reads CASSLSENTEAFF. CDR3 nucleotides: TGTGCCAGCAGTTTGAGCGAGAACACTGAAGCTTTCTTT. The chain links TRBV12-3 or TRBV12-4 to TRBJ1-1; D is unresolved. Trimming stripped 3 bases from V and 1 base from J, with 6 bases between. The CDR3 totals 13 residues.

The chain employs TRBV20-1 and TRBJ2-6; TRBD1 agrees at 9 bases. The CDR3 loop spans 16 amino acids. Germline-derived CDR1 and CDR2 are DFQATT and SNEGSKA (reference sequence). The V and J ends lost 3 bases and 0 bases, in that order; junction bases with no gene match: 3. The CDR3 is CSARGDRDSGANVLTF. DNA of the CDR3: TGCAGTGCTAGGGGGGACAGGGACTCTGGGGCCAACGTCCTGACTTTC.

This clonotype was observed a handful of times. The rearrangement uses TRBV6-2 or TRBV6-3 and TRBJ1-6; 10 bases fit TRBD1. Losses at the gene ends were 5 bases for V and 6 bases for J; bases not matched to a gene: 4. This CDR3 comprises 15 residues. Looked up from germline, CDR1 is MNHEY and CDR2 is SVGEGT. CDR3 amino acids: CASSTRQGANSPLHF. For the CDR3, the DNA is TGTGCCAGCAGTACCAGACAGGGGGCTAATTCACCCCTCCACTTT.

This clonotype has more than one count but fewer than ten. The chain links TRBV20-1 to TRBJ1-2; the match to TRBD1 covers 7 bases. This CDR3 spans 12 amino acids. The V gene end was trimmed by 6 bases and the J gene end by 3 bases; junction bases not matched to a gene: 4. Germline CDR1 and CDR2: DFQATT and SNEGSKA (reference sequence). The CDR3 bases are TGCAGTGCCGCCCAGGGGGACTATGGCTACACCTTC. Amino acids: CSAAQGDYGYTF.

The rearrangement uses TRBV9 and TRBJ1-2, with D possibly being TRBD1 (5 bases). Germline assignment: CDR1 SGDLS and CDR2 YYNGEE. CDR3 length: 15 residues. With 3 bases removed from V and 4 bases from J, the gap between germline ends came to 16 bases. The CDR3 loop reads CASSAHSGGGYGYTF. The CDR3 region has the DNA TGTGCCAGCAGCGCCCACAGTGGGGGGGGCTATGGCTACACCTTC.

The V and J genes are TRBV12-3 or TRBV12-4 and TRBJ1-2; D is undetermined. The CDR3 contains 13 residues. Between the trimmed V and J ends, which lost 6 bases and 2 bases, there was a span of 10 bases. CDR3 amino acids: CASRPAGNYGYTF. CDR3 sequence (DNA): TGTGCCAGCAGGCCGGCCGGCAACTATGGCTACACCTTC.

V usage is TRBV27 and J usage is TRBJ1-2, with a weak D call TRBD1 (5 bases). The germline CDR1 and CDR2 sequences are MNHEY and SMNVEV (reference sequence). V lost 6 bases to trimming and J lost 2 bases, with 19 bases between them. CDR3 length equals 16 residues. CDR3 sequence reads: CASSRIPGRENYGYTF. In DNA form, the CDR3 reads TGTGCCAGCAGCCGCATACCGGGACGTGAGAACTATGGCTACACCTTC.

The rearrangement links TRBV28 to TRBJ1-2; a possible D gene is TRBD1 (5 bases). The CDR3 runs 13 residues. Germline V lookup: CDR1 MDHEN, CDR2 SYDVKM. Trimming shortened V by 5 bases and J by 3 bases, and 10 bases separated the two germline ends. CDR3 bases: TGTGCCAGCAGTGCAGGGCTTGACTATGGCTACACCTTC. Translating it yields CASSAGLDYGYTF.

The chain recombines TRBV3-1 with TRBJ2-3; 7 bases fit TRBD2. Germline loops: CDR1 LGHDT, CDR2 YNNKEL (reference sequence). The CDR3 sequence is 17 residues long. The J segment lost 2 bases and the V segment lost 3 bases, leaving 11 bases of the junction unmatched. The DNA of the CDR3 is TGTGCCAGCAGCCAGAGTCTCTGGCGGGGGAACACAGATACGCAGTATTTT. Amino acids: CASSQSLWRGNTDTQYF.

The J gene is TRBJ2-2, the V gene TRBV21-1. TRBV21-1 is described as a pseudogene. The CDR3 contains 16 residues. The CDR3 sequence: CASSIPLGSNTGELFF. The DNA of the CDR3 is TGTGCCAGCAGCATACCTCTAGGGTCGAACACCGGGGAGCTGTTTTTT.

The chain recombines TRBV2 with TRBJ1-1; 9 bases match TRBD1. The germline V gene encodes CDR1 SNHLY and CDR2 FYNNEI. V lost 4 bases to trimming and J lost 4 bases; unmatched junction nucleotides: 4. CDR3 length equals 14 residues. The CDR3 sequence: CASSGTGVGTEAFF. CDR3 sequence (DNA): TGTGCCAGCAGTGGGACAGGGGTGGGCACTGAAGCTTTCTTT. Complete variable domain (other parts from reference TRBV2 and TRBJ1-1): EPEVTQTPSHQVTQMGQEVILRCVPISNHLYFYWYRQILGQKVEFLVSFYNNEISEKSEIFDDQFSVERPDGSNFTLKIRSTKLEDSAMYFCASSGTGVGTEAFFGQGTRLTVV.

The J gene is TRBJ2-5, the V gene TRBV10-3; no reliable D call. This CDR3 contains 16 residues. The germline gives CDR1 ENHRY, CDR2 SYGVKD. Trimming left V 0 bases short and J 5 bases short, with 16 bases between. The CDR3 bases are TGTGCCATCAGTGAGTCAGGGCTCCACGTAGGGGAGACCCAGTACTTC. Translating gives CAISESGLHVGETQYF.

V and J are TRBV12-3 or TRBV12-4 and TRBJ2-1; D is perhaps TRBD2 (6 bases). V was clipped by 2 bases and J by 10 bases, with 18 bases between them. The CDR3 contains 15 residues. The CDR3 reads CASSLRRSGGSEQFF. In DNA form, the CDR3 reads TGTGCCAGCAGTTTACGGCGGTCCGGGGGTTCGGAGCAGTTCTTC.

The V gene is TRBV5-6, the J gene TRBJ2-1; D is undetermined. The CDR3 length is 16 residues. The ends were cut back, 2 bases at V and 7 bases at J, with 19 bases in the middle. Germline V gene sequence: CDR1 SGHDT, CDR2 YYEEEE. This chain's CDR3 is CASSFPPSPKRNEQFF. The DNA of the CDR3 is TGTGCCAGCAGCTTCCCTCCGAGCCCCAAAAGAAATGAGCAGTTCTTC.

The chain carries TRBV6-6 and TRBJ2-2; D might be TRBD1 (6 bases). CDR1 is MNHNY, CDR2 SVGAGI, per germline (reference sequence). V was clipped by 1 base and J by 8 bases, with 17 bases between them. The CDR3 totals 16 residues. CDR3 loop: CASSYWQGPLSGELFF. The CDR3 bases are TGTGCCAGCAGTTACTGGCAGGGGCCCCTTAGTGGGGAGCTGTTTTTT.